These 13 T cell receptor beta chains were all obtained from the same sample, sequenced in a study of cytomegalovirus exposure and HLA in healthy donors. The study ran its PCR with 60 Vbeta and 13 Jbeta primers. Assay: immunoSEQ multiplex PCR; the TCRdb copy retains only in-frame clones and omits some. The repertoire holds around 190,000 clones, 80% to 90% seen once, with under 1.5% in the top ten. Sequencing input: PBMCs. The receptors were gathered from a girl aged 2 to 9 in good health and CMV-seropositive.

This chain uses TRBV7-8 with TRBJ2-5; no clear D. V was pared by 0 bases and J by 5 bases, with 10 bases between. Germline V gene data show CDR1 as SGHVS and CDR2 as FQNEAQ. This CDR3 is built from 14 residues. This CDR3 is CASSLAVVSETQYF. For the CDR3, the DNA is TGTGCCAGCAGCTTAGCCGTCGTCAGTGAGACCCAGTACTTC.

V usage is TRBV30 and J usage is TRBJ1-6; a weak D match, TRBD1 (6 bases). The length of the CDR3 is 17 residues. CDR1 is GTSNPN, CDR2 SVGIG, per germline (reference sequence). V lost 2 bases and J 0 bases, leaving 14 bases between the germline ends. CDR3 sequence reads: CAWSRDIPSSYNSPLHF. The CDR3 nucleotides read TGTGCCTGGAGTCGGGACATACCAAGCTCCTATAATTCACCCCTCCACTTT.

The genes are TRBV4-1 and TRBJ2-1, with 7 bases aligning to TRBD1. This CDR3 region has 16 residues. CDR1 is MGHRA, CDR2 YSYEKL, per germline. V lost 2 bases, J lost 4 bases, and 8 bases stayed unmatched. The CDR3 protein is CASSQISGTAYNEQFF. The CDR3 coding sequence is TGCGCCAGCAGCCAAATAAGTGGGACAGCATACAATGAGCAGTTCTTC.

This chain connects TRBV6-5 to TRBJ2-7, with D unclear. The CDR3 runs to 14 residues. Trimming removed 0 bases at V and 0 bases at J, with 6 bases between. Germline V gene lookup returns CDR1 MNHEY and CDR2 SVGAGI. The CDR3 reads CASSYSGFSYEQYF. The CDR3 bases are TGTGCCAGCAGTTACTCGGGCTTCTCCTACGAGCAGTACTTC.

The DNA for the CDR3 is TGTGCCAGCAGCTTGGTACAGGGGGTTTGGGAGCAGTACTTC. It encodes CASSLVQGVWEQYF. This chain joins TRBV11-2 and TRBJ2-7; 8 bases match TRBD1. Germline V gene lookup returns CDR1 SGHAT and CDR2 FQNNGV. The CDR3 consists of 14 residues. V dropped 3 bases and J dropped 7; count of bases not matched to a gene: 8.

V is TRBV28 and J is TRBJ1-5; possible D gene TRBD1, 5 bases. The CDR3 covers 16 residues. Trimming took off 6 bases at V and 0 bases at J, with 15 bases between the two ends. Germline V gene lookup returns CDR1 MDHEN and CDR2 SYDVKM. This chain's CDR3 is CASRIGVRDSNQPQHF. CDR3 in DNA: TGTGCCAGCAGGATAGGAGTCAGGGATAGCAATCAGCCCCAGCATTTT.

The chain is built from TRBV19 and TRBJ1-2; TRBD1 agrees at 9 bases. The CDR3 extends over 14 amino acids. Germline CDR1 and CDR2: LNHDA and SQIVND (reference sequence). The trim removed 6 bases at V and 7 bases at J, leaving 9 bases unmatched. In nucleotides, the CDR3 is TGTGCCAGTAGGCGGACAGGGGAAATAGGTGGCTACACCTTC. Its translation: CASRRTGEIGGYTF.

The V and J genes are TRBV29-1 and TRBJ2-5; D is uncertain. The J call may be in error: the DNA end matches TRBJ2-7 better. This CDR3 comprises 14 residues. Looked up from germline, CDR1 is SQVTM and CDR2 is ANQGSEA. The CDR3: CSVGGPTGWYEQYF. Here the CDR3 DNA reads TGCAGCGTTGGCGGCCCAACTGGATGGTACGAGCAGTACTTC.

The V call is TRBV2, the J call TRBJ1-5, with TRBD1 matching over 7 bases. The J segment lost 7 bases and the V segment lost 4 bases, leaving 10 bases of the junction unmatched. Germline CDR1 is SNHLY and CDR2 is FYNNEI. There are 15 residues in the CDR3. CDR3 loop: CASSGDRVVGQPQHF. Here the CDR3 DNA reads TGTGCCAGCAGTGGTGACAGGGTGGTCGGACAGCCCCAGCATTTT.

This chain joins TRBV5-4 and TRBJ2-5; D is unresolved. The germline CDR1 and CDR2 sequences are SGHNT and YYREEE (reference sequence). V gave up 1 base and J gave up 1 base, with 14 bases separating them. This CDR3 contains 16 residues. The DNA for the CDR3 is TGTGCCAGCAGCTTGAGGTTGTGGGCCACCCAAGAGACCCAGTACTTC. As protein: CASSLRLWATQETQYF.

The chain is built from TRBV4-1 and TRBJ2-1; the D gene is possibly TRBD1 (6 bases). Trimming took 3 bases from V and 5 from J, leaving 17 bases between them. Germline assignment: CDR1 MGHRA and CDR2 YSYEKL. The CDR3 length is 16 residues. CDR3 nucleotides: TGCGCCAGCAGCCATCCCATGAGGGACAAGAACAATGAGCAGTTCTTC. This gives the protein CASSHPMRDKNNEQFF.

The CDR3 is CASDPGTGVNNEQFF. CDR3 nucleotides: TGTGCCAGCGACCCCGGGACAGGGGTGAACAATGAGCAGTTCTTC. The gene calls are TRBV13 and TRBJ2-1, with 10 bases that match TRBD1. The CDR3 spans 15 residues. Germline V lookup: CDR1 PRHDT, CDR2 FYEKMQ (reference sequence). The V and J ends lost 8 bases and 5 bases, in that order; junction bases with no gene match: 9.

The chain is built from TRBV7-3 and TRBJ1-6, with a weak D call TRBD1 (6 bases). V was pared by 6 bases and J by 9 bases, with 12 bases between. The germline CDR1 and CDR2 sequences are SGHTA and FQGTGA. The CDR3 has 13 amino acids. CDR3 protein: CASSIRRGSPLHF. CDR3 DNA sequence: TGTGCCAGCAGTATCCGCAGGGGTTCACCCCTCCACTTT.